This T cell receptor beta chain stems from a study of cytomegalovirus exposure and HLA in healthy donors. A multiplex PCR was run with 60 Vbeta primers and 13 Jbeta primers. Assay used: immunoSEQ multiplex PCR; TCRdb lists only in-frame clones, some missing. This sample has just over 200,000 clones, with approximately 78% found just once. The CDR3 consists of 22 residues. Looked up from germline, CDR1 is MDHEN and CDR2 is SYDVKM. V shed 3 bases, J shed 2 bases, and the junction held 28 bases outside the gene matches. The chain couples TRBV28 to TRBJ2-7; 7 bases line up with TRBD1. This receptor was identified in a woman in her 40s in good health and CMV-seronegative. The sample comprised PBMCs. CDR3 sequence: CASSLRGPSQHPVGVGAYEQYF. The CDR3 bases are TGTGCCAGCAGTTTGAGGGGGCCGTCCCAACACCCGGTTGGAGTAGGTGCCTACGAGCAGTACTTC.